This T cell receptor (beta chain) was sequenced in a study of shared clonotypes between healthy human individuals. Germline CDR1 MDHEN, CDR2 SYDVKM. This CDR3 comprises 13 residues. To note about this clone: The antigen is undetermined.

In the authors' workflow: Filtering differed because ImmunoSEQ produced junction-only sequences that carried no quality scores. Libraries were prepared by immunoSEQ multiplex PCR; TCRdb keeps only in-frame clonotypes and omits some of them. For V, J and clone size, that table is used; D and trimming come from the DNA. The repertoire holds about 530,000 clones, with 95% to 97% as singletons. Splitting of CD4+ cells produced CD45RA+ naive and CD45RA-negative memory subsets. Findings and caveats of the study: It was observed that approximately 5% of naive CD4 clonotypes were shared across four donors.

The chain is built from TRBV28 and TRBJ2-5; D might be TRBD1 (6 bases). The better agreement between TRBJ2-7 and the DNA end casts doubt on the J call. The source of this sequence is a woman in her thirties in good health. Sequencing was done on a sample of naive CD4+ T cells sorted from blood. Subset here: CD45RA+ positively selected. CDR3 nucleotide sequence: TGTGCCAGCACCCAGGGGAGCTCCTACGAGCAGTACTTC. Translated: CASTQGSSYEQYF.